This T cell receptor (beta chain) came from a study of OX40 agonist ivuxolimab in advanced cancers. In the study overall: Ivuxolimab, which targeted the costimulatory receptor OX40 (CD134), was an agonistic, fully human IgG2 monoclonal antibody. Prior anti-PD-1, anti-PD-L1 or anti-CTLA-4 therapy was permitted, and checkpoint inhibitors had been received by around 40% of dose-escalation patients. The paper covers the monotherapy dose-escalation part of the phase I ivuxolimab trial, which included N = 52 patients. Among the 50 to 55 dose-escalation patients, 19 had hepatocellular carcinoma, roughly 15 melanoma, 9 renal cell carcinoma and 9 head and neck cancer. The dose-escalation cohort was around 84% male with a mean age of about 60 years, ranging from 23 to 79. Intravenous ivuxolimab was administered to patients every 2 weeks at six dose levels: 0.01, 0.1, 0.3, 1.5, 3 and 10 mg/kg. The purpose of peripheral TCRbeta sequencing was to test whether ivuxolimab changed TCR sequence diversity and led to clonal T-cell expansion. Partial responses were achieved by three dose-escalation patients, of whom one had hepatocellular carcinoma and two had cutaneous melanoma.

For sequencing of the TCRbeta CDR3 region, genomic DNA was extracted from the sorted cells. The immunoSEQ Assay was used to sequence the TCRbeta CDR3 regions. TCRdb holds this immuneACCESS table with in-frame rearrangements only. Some clones are missing; in checked studies, unresolved V genes explain under half, and the rest has no known cause. The sample has about 68,000 clones on record, about 82% of them singletons. Approximately 11% of the sample belongs to the ten largest clones. About this clone itself: The antigen this receptor binds is unknown. Base qualities were left out, and no much larger clone turns up one base away.

From cysteine to phenylalanine, the CDR3 is 15 amino acids long. The sequence is cut down to CDR3 DNA, 45 bases in frame from base 1. As encoded in the germline V gene, CDR1 is LGHNA while CDR2 is YSLEER. V is shortened by 1 base, J by 5 bases, and the region joining them spans 11 bases. Patients with a history of autoimmune disease or receiving systemic immunosuppression were excluded from the trial. Peripheral blood for TCR sequencing was collected from all dose cohorts at baseline, on cycle 4 day 1, and on cycle 7 day 1. The samples were taken from a phase I, first-in-human, multicenter, open-label dose-escalation trial of ivuxolimab. Adults with locally advanced or metastatic head and neck squamous cell, hepatocellular, melanoma or renal cell carcinoma were enrolled in the trial. CD4+ and CD8+ T cells were sorted separately from peripheral blood before TCR sequencing. Overall study results and their limits: Low levels of normalized T-cell clonal expansion were also seen in some nonresponding patients. The antigen specificity of the clonally expanded peripheral T cells was not determined. In the 0.1-3.0 mg/kg groups, partial responders were among the patients with the lowest normalized peripheral clonal expansion, particularly in CD8+ T cells. Clonal expansion of both CD4+ and CD8+ blood T cells was observed from baseline to week 6 at doses 0.1 to 3.0 mg/kg. After ivuxolimab, expanded clones were on average more numerous among CD8+ T cells than among CD4+ T cells.

The chain joins TRBV4-3 to TRBJ2-2, with the D segment identity uncertain. The starting material was CD4+ or CD8+ T cells sorted from blood, obtained in a trial of the OX40 agonist ivuxolimab. This TCR was recovered from an adult with an advanced solid tumor such as melanoma, head and neck, liver or kidney cancer. The DNA sequence follows: TGCGCCAGCAGCCAAGGTGTTGGTGGAACCGGGGAGCTGTTTTTT. Translation gives CASSQGVGGTGELFF.